This TCR beta chain originates from a study of blood T cell repertoires in COVID-19. In the study overall: Sample material is recorded as cDNA or gDNA derived from T cells, B-cell-depleted T cells, or PBMCs.

As handled by the study authors: Using reference gene primer amplification, nucleated cell counts were estimated. The table came from immunoSEQ multiplex PCR; TCRdb's copy has only in-frame clones and leaves some out. From that table come the V and J calls and clone size; the DNA was used to work out D and trimming. The sample includes about 170,000 clones, approximately 83% seen only once; the top ten take about 2.1%. Germline V gives CDR1 SGHTA, CDR2 FQGNSA. The CDR3 totals 15 residues. The V gene lost 1 base and the J gene lost 5 bases, with 12 bases spanning the gap. Sequenced material: peripheral blood. The sequence derives from a woman aged 80 or older with acute or convalescent COVID-19. The rearrangement links TRBV7-2 to TRBJ2-1; tentatively, D is TRBD2 (6 bases). The CDR3 loop is CASSLEWTTDNEQFF. As DNA, the CDR3 is TGTGCCAGCAGCTTAGAGTGGACTACCGACAATGAGCAGTTCTTC.